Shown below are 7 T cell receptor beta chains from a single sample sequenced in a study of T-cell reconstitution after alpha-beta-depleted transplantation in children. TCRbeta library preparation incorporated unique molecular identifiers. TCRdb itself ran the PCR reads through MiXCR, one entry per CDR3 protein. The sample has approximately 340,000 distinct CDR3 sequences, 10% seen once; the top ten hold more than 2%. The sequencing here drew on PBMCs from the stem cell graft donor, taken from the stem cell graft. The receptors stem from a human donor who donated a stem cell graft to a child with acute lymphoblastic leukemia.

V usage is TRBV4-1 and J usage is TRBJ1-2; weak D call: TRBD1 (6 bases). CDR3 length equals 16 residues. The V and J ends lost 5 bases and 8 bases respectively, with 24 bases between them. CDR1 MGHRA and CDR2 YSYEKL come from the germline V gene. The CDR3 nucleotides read TGCGCCAGCAGCGCTCAGGGGAGGGCCCCTCTTTACGGCTACACCTTC. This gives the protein CASSAQGRAPLYGYTF.

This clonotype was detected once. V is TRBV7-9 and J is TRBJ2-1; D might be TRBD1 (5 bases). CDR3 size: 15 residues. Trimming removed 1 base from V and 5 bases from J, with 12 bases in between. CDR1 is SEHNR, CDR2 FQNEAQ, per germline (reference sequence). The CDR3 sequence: CASSLVPGKDNEQFF. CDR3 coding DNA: TGTGCCAGCAGCTTAGTCCCAGGGAAGGACAATGAGCAGTTCTTC. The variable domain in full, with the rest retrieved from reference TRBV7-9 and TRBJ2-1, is DTGVSQNPRHKITKRGQNVTFRCDPISEHNRLYWYRQTLGQGPEFLTYFQNEAQLEKSRLLSDRFSAERPKGSFSTLEIQRTEQGDSAMYLCASSLVPGKDNEQFFGPGTRLTVL.

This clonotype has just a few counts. CDR3 DNA: TGTGCCATCAGTGAACACGGGAACACTGAAGCTTTCTTT. It codes for CAISEHGNTEAFF. The rearrangement uses TRBV10-3 and TRBJ1-1; no reliable D call. Germline assignment: CDR1 ENHRY and CDR2 SYGVKD. This CDR3 has 13 amino acids. Trimming shortened V by 3 bases and J by 1 base, and 6 bases separated the two germline ends.

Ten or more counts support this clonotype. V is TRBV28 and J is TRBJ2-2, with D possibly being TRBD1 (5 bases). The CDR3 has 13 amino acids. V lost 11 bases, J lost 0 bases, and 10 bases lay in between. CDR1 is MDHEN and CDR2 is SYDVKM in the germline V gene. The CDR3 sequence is CAHQGPNTGELFF. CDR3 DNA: TGTGCCCATCAGGGCCCGAACACCGGGGAGCTGTTTTTT.

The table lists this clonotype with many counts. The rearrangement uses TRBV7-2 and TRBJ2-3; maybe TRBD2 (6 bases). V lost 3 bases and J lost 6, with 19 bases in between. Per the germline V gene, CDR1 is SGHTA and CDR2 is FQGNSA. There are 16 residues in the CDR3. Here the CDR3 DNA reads TGTGCCAGCAGCTTGTATGCCGGAGGGCCGAGGGATACGCAGTATTTT. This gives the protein CASSLYAGGPRDTQYF.

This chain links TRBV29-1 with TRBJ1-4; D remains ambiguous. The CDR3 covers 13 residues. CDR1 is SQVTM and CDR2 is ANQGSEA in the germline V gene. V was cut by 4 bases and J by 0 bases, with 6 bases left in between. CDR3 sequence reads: CSVGAATNEKLFF. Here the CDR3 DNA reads TGCAGCGTTGGAGCCGCAACTAATGAAAAACTGTTTTTT.

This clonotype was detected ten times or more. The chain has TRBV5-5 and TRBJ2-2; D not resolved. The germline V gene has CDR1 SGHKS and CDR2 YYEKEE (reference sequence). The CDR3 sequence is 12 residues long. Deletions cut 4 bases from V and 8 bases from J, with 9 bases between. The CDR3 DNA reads TGTGCCAGCAGCACGTTGGCTGGGGAGCTGTTTTTT. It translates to CASSTLAGELFF.